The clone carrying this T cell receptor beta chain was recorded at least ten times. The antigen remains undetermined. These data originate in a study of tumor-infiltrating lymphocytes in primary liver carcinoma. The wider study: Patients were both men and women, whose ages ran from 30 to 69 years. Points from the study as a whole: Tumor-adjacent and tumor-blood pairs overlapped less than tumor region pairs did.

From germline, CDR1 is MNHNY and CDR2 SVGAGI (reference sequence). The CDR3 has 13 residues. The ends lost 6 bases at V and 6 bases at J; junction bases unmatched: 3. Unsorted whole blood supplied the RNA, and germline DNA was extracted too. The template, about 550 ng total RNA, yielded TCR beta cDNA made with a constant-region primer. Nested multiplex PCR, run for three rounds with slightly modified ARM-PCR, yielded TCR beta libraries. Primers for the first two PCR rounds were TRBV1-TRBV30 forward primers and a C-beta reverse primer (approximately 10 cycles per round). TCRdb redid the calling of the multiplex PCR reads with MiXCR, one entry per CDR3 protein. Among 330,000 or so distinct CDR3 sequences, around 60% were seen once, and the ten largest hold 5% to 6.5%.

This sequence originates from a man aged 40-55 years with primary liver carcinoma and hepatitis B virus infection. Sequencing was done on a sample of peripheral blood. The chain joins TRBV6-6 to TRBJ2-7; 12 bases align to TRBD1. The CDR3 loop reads CASSGTGGGEQYF. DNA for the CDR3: TGTGCCAGCAGCGGGACAGGGGGCGGCGAGCAGTACTTC.